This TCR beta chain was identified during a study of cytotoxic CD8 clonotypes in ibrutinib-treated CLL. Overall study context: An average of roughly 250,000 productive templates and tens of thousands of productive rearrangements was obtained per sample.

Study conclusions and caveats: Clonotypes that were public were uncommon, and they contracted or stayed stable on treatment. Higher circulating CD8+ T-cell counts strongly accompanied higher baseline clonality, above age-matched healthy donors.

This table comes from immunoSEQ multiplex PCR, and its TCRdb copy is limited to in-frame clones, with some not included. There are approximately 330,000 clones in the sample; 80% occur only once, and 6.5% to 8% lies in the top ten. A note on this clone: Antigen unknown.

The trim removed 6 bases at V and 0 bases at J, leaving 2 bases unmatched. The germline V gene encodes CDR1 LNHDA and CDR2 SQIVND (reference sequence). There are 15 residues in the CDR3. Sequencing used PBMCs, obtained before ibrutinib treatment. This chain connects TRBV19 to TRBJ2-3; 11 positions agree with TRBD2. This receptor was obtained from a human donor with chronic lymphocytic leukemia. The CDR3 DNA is TGTGCCAGTAGCCGGACTAGCGGGAGCACAGATACGCAGTATTTT. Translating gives CASSRTSGSTDTQYF.